The clone carrying this T cell receptor beta chain has just a few counts. This sample was included in a study of tumor-infiltrating lymphocytes in oesophageal squamous cell carcinoma. The CDR3 totals 18 residues. V lost 4 bases to trimming and J lost 0 bases, with 16 bases between them. Looked up from germline, CDR1 is SGHVS and CDR2 is FNYEAQ. TCRdb re-analysed the PCR reads in MiXCR, keeping a single row per CDR3 protein. This table holds 15,000 to 20,000 distinct CDR3 sequences, roughly two fifths found once. This TCR was recovered from a male donor with esophageal squamous cell carcinoma. The sequenced material came from esophageal tumor tissue. The chain joins TRBV7-6 to TRBJ2-6; D is unclear. The CDR3 loop reads CASSSVPIWGSGANVLTF. DNA for the CDR3: TGTGCCAGCAGCTCAGTTCCAATCTGGGGCTCTGGGGCCAACGTCCTGACTTTC.